This T cell receptor (beta chain) was documented in a study of shared clonotypes between healthy human individuals. Across the whole study: CD8 memory received one plate per donor, CD8 naive two, CD4 memory three and CD4 naive three.

A deep-level run was used for the assay. Replicate PCRs run on sorted subsets employed 150 to 250 ng DNA, around 31,000 T cell genomes. Sequencing used immunoSEQ multiplex PCR; TCRdb keeps in-frame clones, though not all of them. Seen here are 2 million to 2.5 million clones, around 96% observed once, and the top ten hold about 1.1%. It was CD45RO-negative cells, positively selected for CCR7, that made up naive CD8 cells, with terminally differentiated effector memory CD45RA+ cells excluded. Remarks on this clone: Its target is unknown.

This CDR3 is 15 amino acids long. The V gene end was trimmed by 2 bases and the J gene end by 4 bases; junction bases not matched to a gene: 5. Germline values: CDR1 MNHEY, CDR2 SVGAGI. The study's findings and limits: Across a handful of donors, naive CD4 shared approximately 4.5%, naive CD8 more than 3%, memory CD4 2% to 2.5%, memory CD8 0.35% to 0.5%.

This TCR was sampled from a man younger than 30 in good health. V and J are TRBV6-5 and TRBJ1-2; 9 bases fit TRBD1. The specimen was naive CD8+ T cells sorted from blood. DNA for the CDR3: TGTGCCAGCAGTTACGGGACAGGGACGGGCTATGGCTACACCTTC. Protein sequence: CASSYGTGTGYGYTF.